This record covers a single TCR beta chain. This record belongs to a study of technical replicates of blood from a handful of donors. The method was immunoSEQ multiplex PCR; TCRdb's version includes in-frame clones alone and lacks a portion of them. Of tens of thousands of clones detected, roughly 89% appear once; the ten largest clones hold over 0.35%. CDR1 is SQVTM, CDR2 ANQGSEA, per germline. The CDR3 is 14 residues long. V lost 3 bases and J lost 0; bases outside the gene matches: 5. The clonotype comes from a human donor in good health. The rearrangement joins TRBV29-1 to TRBJ2-7, with 7 bases lining up with TRBD2. The sample consisted of T cells isolated from PBMCs. The CDR3 bases are TGCAGCGTTGAGATACGCGGGAGCTCCTACGAGCAGTACTTC. It specifies CSVEIRGSSYEQYF.